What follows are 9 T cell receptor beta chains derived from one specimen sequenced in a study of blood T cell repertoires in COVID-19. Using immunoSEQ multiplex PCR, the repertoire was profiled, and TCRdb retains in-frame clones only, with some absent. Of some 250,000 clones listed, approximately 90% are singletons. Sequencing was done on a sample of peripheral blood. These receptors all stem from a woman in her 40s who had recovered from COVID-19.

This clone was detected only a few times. The CDR3 protein is CSARRDMNTEAFF. The DNA of the CDR3 is TGCAGCGCCCGACGGGACATGAACACTGAAGCTTTCTTT. The rearrangement uses TRBV29-1 and TRBJ1-1; maybe TRBD1 (6 bases). Looked up from germline, CDR1 is SQVTM and CDR2 is ANQGSEA. Trimming pared 7 bases from V and 0 bases from J, leaving 12 bases between. The CDR3 runs to 13 residues. The whole variable domain, remainder taken from reference TRBV29-1 and TRBJ1-1, is SAVISQKPSRDICQRGTSLTIQCQVDSQVTMMFWYRQQPGQSLTLIATANQGSEATYESGFVIDKFPISRPNLTFSTLTVSNMSPEDSSIYLCSARRDMNTEAFFGQGTRLTVV.

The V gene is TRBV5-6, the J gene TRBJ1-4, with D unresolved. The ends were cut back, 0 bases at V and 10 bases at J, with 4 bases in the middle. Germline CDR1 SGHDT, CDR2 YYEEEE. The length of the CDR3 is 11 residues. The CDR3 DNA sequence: TGTGCCAGCAGCTTGGCCGGAAAACTGTTTTTT. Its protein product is CASSLAGKLFF. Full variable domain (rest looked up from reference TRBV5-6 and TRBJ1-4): DAGVTQSPTHLIKTRGQQVTLRCSPKSGHDTVSWYQQALGQGPQFIFQYYEEEERQRGNFPDRFSGHQFPNYSSELNVNALLLGDSALYLCASSLAGKLFFGSGTQLSVL.

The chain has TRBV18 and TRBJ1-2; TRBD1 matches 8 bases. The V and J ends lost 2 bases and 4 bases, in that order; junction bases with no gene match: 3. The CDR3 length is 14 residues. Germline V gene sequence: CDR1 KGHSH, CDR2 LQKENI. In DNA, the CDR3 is TGTGCCAGCTCACCAGCAGGGGGCGGCTATGGCTACACCTTC. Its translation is CASSPAGGGYGYTF. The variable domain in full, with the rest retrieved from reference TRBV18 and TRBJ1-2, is NAGVMQNPRHLVRRRGQEARLRCSPMKGHSHVYWYRQLPEEGLKFMVYLQKENIIDESGMPKERFSAEFPKEGPSILRIQQVVRGDSAAYFCASSPAGGGYGYTFGSGTRLTVV.

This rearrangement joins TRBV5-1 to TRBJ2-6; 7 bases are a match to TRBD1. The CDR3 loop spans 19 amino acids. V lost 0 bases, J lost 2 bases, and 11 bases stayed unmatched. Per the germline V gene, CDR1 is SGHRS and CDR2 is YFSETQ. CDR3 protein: CASSLEGAFVSAGANVLTF. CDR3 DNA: TGCGCCAGCAGCTTGGAGGGGGCGTTCGTGTCTGCTGGGGCCAACGTCCTGACTTTC.

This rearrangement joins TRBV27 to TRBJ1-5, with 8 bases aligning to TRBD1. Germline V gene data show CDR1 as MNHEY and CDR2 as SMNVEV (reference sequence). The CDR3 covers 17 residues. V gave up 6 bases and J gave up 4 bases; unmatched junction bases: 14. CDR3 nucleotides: TGTGCCAGCAGCCTTATCGGGGGCAGGGGGCCTAATCAGCCCCAGCATTTT. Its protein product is CASSLIGGRGPNQPQHF.

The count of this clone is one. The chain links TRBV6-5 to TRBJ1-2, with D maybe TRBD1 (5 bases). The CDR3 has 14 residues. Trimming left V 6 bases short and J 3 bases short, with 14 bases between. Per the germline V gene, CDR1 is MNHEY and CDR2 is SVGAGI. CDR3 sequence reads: CASSPRGDYYGYTF. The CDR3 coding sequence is TGTGCCAGCAGCCCCCGGGGGGACTACTATGGCTACACCTTC.

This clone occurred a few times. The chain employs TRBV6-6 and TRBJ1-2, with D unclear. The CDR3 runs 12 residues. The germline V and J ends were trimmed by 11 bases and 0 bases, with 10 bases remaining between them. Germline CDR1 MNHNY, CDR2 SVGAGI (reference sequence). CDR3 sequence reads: CAVQTTNYGYTF. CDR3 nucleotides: TGTGCCGTACAGACCACTAACTATGGCTACACCTTC.

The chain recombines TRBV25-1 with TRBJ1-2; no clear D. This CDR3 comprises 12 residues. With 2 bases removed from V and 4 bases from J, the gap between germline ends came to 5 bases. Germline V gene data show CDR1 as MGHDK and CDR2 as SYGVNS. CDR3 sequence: CASSEPFYGYTF. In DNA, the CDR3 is TGTGCCAGCAGTGAACCCTTCTATGGCTACACCTTC.

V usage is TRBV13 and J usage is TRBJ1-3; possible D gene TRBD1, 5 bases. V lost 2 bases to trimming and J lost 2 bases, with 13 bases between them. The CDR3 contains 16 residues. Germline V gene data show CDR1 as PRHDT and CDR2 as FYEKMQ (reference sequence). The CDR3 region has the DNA TGTGCCAGCAGCTTAACATTCGGGGGGGCTGGAAACACCATATATTTT. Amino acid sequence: CASSLTFGGAGNTIYF.